This paragraph reports one T cell receptor beta chain. The record originates from a study of technical replicates of blood from a handful of donors. V gave up 4 bases and J gave up 5 bases, with 6 bases separating them. The CDR3 contains 11 residues. Per germline, CDR1 SGDLS and CDR2 YYNGEE. The repertoire was sequenced with immunoSEQ multiplex PCR; TCRdb's copy has only in-frame clones and lacks some. The sample carries some 14,000 clones, around 80% recorded once. The V gene is TRBV9, the J gene TRBJ2-5; D might be TRBD1 (6 bases). The TCR sequence derives from a human donor in good health. The sample taken for sequencing was PBMCs. The CDR3 reads CASSQGETQYF. As DNA, the CDR3 is TGTGCCAGCAGCCAGGGGGAGACCCAGTACTTC. Full variable domain (remainder filled in from reference TRBV9 and TRBJ2-5): DSGVTQTPKHLITATGQRVTLRCSPRSGDLSVYWYQQSLDQGLQFLIQYYNGEERAKGNILERFSAQQFPDLHSELNLSSLELGDSALYFCASSQGETQYFGPGTRLLVL.